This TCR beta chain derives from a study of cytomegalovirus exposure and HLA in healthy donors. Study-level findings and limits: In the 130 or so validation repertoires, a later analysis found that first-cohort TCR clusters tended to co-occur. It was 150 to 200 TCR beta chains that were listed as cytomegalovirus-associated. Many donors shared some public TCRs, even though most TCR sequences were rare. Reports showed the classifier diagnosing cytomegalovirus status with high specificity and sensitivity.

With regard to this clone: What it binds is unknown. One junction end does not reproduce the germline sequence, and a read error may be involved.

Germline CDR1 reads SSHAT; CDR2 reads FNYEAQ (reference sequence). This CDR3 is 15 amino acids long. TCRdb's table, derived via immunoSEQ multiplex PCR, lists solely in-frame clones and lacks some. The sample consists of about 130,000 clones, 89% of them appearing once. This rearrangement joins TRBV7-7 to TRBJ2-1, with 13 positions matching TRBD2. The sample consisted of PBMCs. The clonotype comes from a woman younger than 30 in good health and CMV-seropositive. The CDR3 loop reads CASSSTSGGAGEQFF. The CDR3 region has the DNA TGTGCTAGCAGCTCTACTAGCGGGGGGGCCGGTGAGCAGTTCTTC.